This T cell receptor (beta chain) derives from a study of CD8 T cells in ankylosing spondylitis (dated by TCRdb to between 2016 and 2019). Background for the entire study: The study profiled T cell receptor beta repertoires in healthy donors and ankylosing spondylitis patients to find disease-linked TCR variants. The full study cohort comprised 20 to 25 ankylosing spondylitis patients and approximately 100 healthy donors. Peripheral blood samples were taken, and synovial fluid was additionally collected from ankylosing spondylitis patients. Study-wide findings and limitations: Significant enrichment of the disease-linked clones was reported in matched synovial fluid samples from ankylosing spondylitis patients. Some TCR beta motif variants had previously been reported in synovial fluid and blood of reactive arthritis patients, which suggested common disease-initiation mechanisms. Blood from ankylosing spondylitis patients appeared to be characterized by a TCR beta motif made up of seven or eight highly homologous amino acid variants. In peripheral blood, the disease-linked clones were found at relatively low frequencies and had a CD8+ phenotype.

The CDR3 numbers 15 residues from cysteine through phenylalanine. The only DNA kept is the CDR3, 45 bases in frame from the first base. Deletion took 0 bases off V and 5 bases off J, with a span of 17 bases between the germline ends. According to the germline V gene (reference sequence), CDR1 reads DFQATT and CDR2 reads SNEGSKA. The sample was run on an Illumina HiSeq 2500. TCR beta libraries were prepared by quantitative 5'-RACE with molecular barcodes. The original pipeline was this. A new computational method based on a probabilistic model of VDJ rearrangement was used to identify disease-linked TCR variants. TCRdb trimmed the raw reads at Q25, called clones with MiXCR and kept productive beta chains. Entries that share a CDR3 protein sequence are merged under the most common genes and DNA. Clone size and V and J calls follow TCRdb, not the original study. The sample table contains fewer than 550,000 distinct CDR3 sequences; only one count was recorded for about 5.7% of them. Under 4.5% of the sample comes from the top ten.

This clonotype has at least ten counts. The antigen it recognizes is unknown. No much larger clonotype is one base removed from it; base qualities were not supplied. Recombination joined TRBV20-1 with TRBJ2-7; there is no confident call for the D gene. The sequence came from a male donor with ankylosing spondylitis. The sequenced sample was blood, either unsorted or a sorted T cell fraction (not recorded which). For the CDR3, the sequence is CSARDRRGPGDEQYF. At the DNA level, the sequence is TGCAGTGCTAGAGATCGCCGCGGCCCGGGCGACGAGCAGTACTTC.